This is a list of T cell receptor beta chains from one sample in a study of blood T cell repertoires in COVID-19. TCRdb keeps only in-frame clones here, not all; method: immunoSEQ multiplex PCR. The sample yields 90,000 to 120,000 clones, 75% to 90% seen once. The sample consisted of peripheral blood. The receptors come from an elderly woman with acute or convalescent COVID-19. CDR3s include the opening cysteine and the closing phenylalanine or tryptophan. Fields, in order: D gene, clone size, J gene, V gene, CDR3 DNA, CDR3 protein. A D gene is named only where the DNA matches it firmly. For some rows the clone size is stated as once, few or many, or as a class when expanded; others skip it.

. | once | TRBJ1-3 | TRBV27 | TGTGCCAGCAGTTTTAGGGAGGCCTTTAACTCTGGAAACACCATATATTTT | CASSFREAFNSGNTIYF
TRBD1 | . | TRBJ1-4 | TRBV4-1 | TGCGCCAGCAGCCAAGATGGACAGGGGGAAAAACTGTTTTTT | CASSQDGQGEKLFF
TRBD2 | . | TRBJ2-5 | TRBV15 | TGTGCCACCAGCAGAGGGACTAGCGGGGGCGCGGGGGAGACCCAGTACTTC | CATSRGTSGGAGETQYF
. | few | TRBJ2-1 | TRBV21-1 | TGTGCCAGCAGCCGCTCCCCCAAATTAAGAGTTGGTGAGCAGTTCTTC | CASSRSPKLRVGEQFF
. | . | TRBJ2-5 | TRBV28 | TGTGCCAGCAGTTTAGCCGGGGGGCGCCAAGAGACCCAGTACTTC | CASSLAGGRQETQYF
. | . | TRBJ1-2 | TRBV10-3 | TGTGCCGGTTCAGGGGAAGGGACTGGCTACACCTTC | CAGSGEGTGYTF
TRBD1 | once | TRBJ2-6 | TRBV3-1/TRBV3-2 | TGTGCCAGCAGCCCCCCCCTCCGGACAGGGAGGCGGGGCTCTGGGGCCAACGTCCTGACTTTC | CASSPPLRTGRRGSGANVLTF
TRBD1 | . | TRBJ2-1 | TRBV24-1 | TGTGCCACCAGCGGGACAGGGGTTTTCAATGAGCAGTTCTTC | CATSGTGVFNEQFF
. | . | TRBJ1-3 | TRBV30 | TGTGCCTGGAGTCGGACTGTAGGAAACACCATATATTTT | CAWSRTVGNTIYF
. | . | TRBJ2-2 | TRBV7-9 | TGTGCCAGCTCGGGACAATCGAACACCGGGGAGCTGTTTTTT | CASSGQSNTGELFF
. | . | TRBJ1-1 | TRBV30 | TGTGCCTGGAGTCGGGGGGGGAACACTGAAGCTTTCTTT | CAWSRGGNTEAFF
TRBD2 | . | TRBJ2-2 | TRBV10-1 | TGCGCCAGCAGTGAGGGACTAGCGGGGGGGACCACCGGGGAGCTGTTTTTT | CASSEGLAGGTTGELFF
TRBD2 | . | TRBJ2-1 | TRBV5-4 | TGTGCCAGCAGACACGGACTAGCGGGGGGGGATGAGCAGTTCTTC | CASRHGLAGGDEQFF
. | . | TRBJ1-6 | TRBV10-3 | TGTGCCATCGCAGGTTCTAATTCACCCCTCCACTTT | CAIAGSNSPLHF
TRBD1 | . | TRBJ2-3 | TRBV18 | TGTGCCAGCTCACCCCCTGGACAGGAGGATACGCAGTATTTT | CASSPPGQEDTQYF
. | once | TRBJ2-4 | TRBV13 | TGTGCCAGCGCCCCAGGGCCGACCAAAAACATTCAGTACTTC | CASAPGPTKNIQYF
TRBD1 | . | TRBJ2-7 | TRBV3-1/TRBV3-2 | TGTGCCAGCAGCCGCGGACAGGGGCCCTACGAGCAGTACTTC | CASSRGQGPYEQYF
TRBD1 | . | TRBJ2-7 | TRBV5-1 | TGCGCCAGCAGCTCGAACCCCGGACAGGGAGAAACCTACGAGCAGTACTTC | CASSSNPGQGETYEQYF
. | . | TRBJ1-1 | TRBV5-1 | TGCGCCAGCAGCGCGGGACCCACGATCGGTACTGAAGCTTTCTTT | CASSAGPTIGTEAFF
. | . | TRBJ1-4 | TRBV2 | TGTGCCAGCAGTGGAATGGGGGCTTCGAAGGAAAAACTGTTTTTT | CASSGMGASKEKLFF
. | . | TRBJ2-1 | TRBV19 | TGTGCCAGCTCTGACTGGAATGAGCAGTTCTTC | CASSDWNEQFF
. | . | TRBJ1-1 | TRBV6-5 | TGTGCCAGCAGATTCCGGGTGAGGAACACTGAAGCTTTCTTT | CASRFRVRNTEAFF
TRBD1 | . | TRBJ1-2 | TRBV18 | TGTGCCAGCTCACCAAACAGGGGGCCTCTAACCTATGGCTACACCTTC | CASSPNRGPLTYGYTF
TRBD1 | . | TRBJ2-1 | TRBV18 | TGTGCCAGCTCACCGGGGGACAGATTGAGCTCCTACAATGAGCAGTTCTTC | CASSPGDRLSSYNEQFF
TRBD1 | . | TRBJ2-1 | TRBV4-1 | TGCGCCAGCAGCCAGCCCGGGACAGGTACCTACAATGAGCAGTTCTTC | CASSQPGTGTYNEQFF
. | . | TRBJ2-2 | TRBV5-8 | TGTGCCAGCAGCTTCCCCCCGACTAGTGGGGAGCTGTTTTTT | CASSFPPTSGELFF
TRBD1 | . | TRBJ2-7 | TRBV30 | TGTGCCTGGACGAACAGGGGAAGCTCCTACGAGCAGTACTTC | CAWTNRGSSYEQYF
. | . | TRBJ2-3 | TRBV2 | TGTGCCAGCAGTGGGTGGGCCGTTAGCACAGATACGCAGTATTTT | CASSGWAVSTDTQYF
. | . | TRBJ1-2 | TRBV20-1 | TGCAGTGCTAGTACAGGGTTAAACTATGGCTACACCTTC | CSASTGLNYGYTF
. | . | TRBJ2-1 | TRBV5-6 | TGTGCCAGCAGCTTGTTGCACCCGACCAGGCCTTTGGACAATGAGCAGTTCTTC | CASSLLHPTRPLDNEQFF
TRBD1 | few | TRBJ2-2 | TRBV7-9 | TGTGCCAGCAGCTTATGGACAGGGGTGAACACCGGGGAGCTGTTTTTT | CASSLWTGVNTGELFF
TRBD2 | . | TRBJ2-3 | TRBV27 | TGTGCCAGCAGTTCGACTAGCGGGGTTACGCAGTATTTT | CASSSTSGVTQYF
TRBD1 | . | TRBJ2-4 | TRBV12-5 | TGTGCTAGTGGCCTAGACAGGGGGGGAGGAAACATTCAGTACTTC | CASGLDRGGGNIQYF
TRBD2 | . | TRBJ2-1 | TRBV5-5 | TGTGCCAGCAGCCCGAAAACTAGCGACAGTAATGAGCAGTTCTTC | CASSPKTSDSNEQFF
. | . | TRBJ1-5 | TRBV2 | TGTGCCAGCAGTGAAGCGGGGACAAGTTATCAGCCCCAGCATTTT | CASSEAGTSYQPQHF
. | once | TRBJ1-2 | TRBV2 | TGTGCCAGCGGGGAGGGGTGGATCTATGGCTACACCTTC | CASGEGWIYGYTF
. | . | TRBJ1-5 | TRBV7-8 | TGTGCCAGCAGCCCCCCCGGGGGGGGTTCGGGCAATCAGCCCCAGCATTTT | CASSPPGGGSGNQPQHF
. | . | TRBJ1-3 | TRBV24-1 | TGTGCCACCAGTGATTTCGGTGACGCGGGCTGCAGGCGAAACACCATATATTTT | CATSDFGDAGCRRNTIYF
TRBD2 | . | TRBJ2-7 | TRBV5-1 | TGCGCCAGCAGCAAAACTAGCGGGGGGGCGACTCCCTACGAGCAGTACTTC | CASSKTSGGATPYEQYF
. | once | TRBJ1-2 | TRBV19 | TGTGCCAGTAGTATCGCGGGCAGTTCTCCCCTGGGCTACACCTTC | CASSIAGSSPLGYTF
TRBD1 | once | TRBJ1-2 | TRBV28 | TGTGCCAGCTCCTCGGGACAGGTTAACTATGGCTACACCTTC | CASSSGQVNYGYTF
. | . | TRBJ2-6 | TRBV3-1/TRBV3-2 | TGTGCCAGCAGCCCAAATGCAGGGTCCGGGGCCAACGTCCTGACTTTC | CASSPNAGSGANVLTF
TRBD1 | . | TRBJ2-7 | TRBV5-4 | TGTGCCAGCAGCTCAGACAGGGGGAAGATCTACGAGCAGTACTTC | CASSSDRGKIYEQYF
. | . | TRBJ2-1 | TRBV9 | TGTGCCAGCAGCGTAGCTCCGATTAGCTCCTACAATGAGCAGTTCTTC | CASSVAPISSYNEQFF
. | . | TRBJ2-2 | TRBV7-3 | TGTGCCAGCAGCTTATTTTCCAGGGGTAACACCGGGGAGCTGTTTTTT | CASSLFSRGNTGELFF
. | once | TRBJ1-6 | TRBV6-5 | TGTGCCAGCAGGGACAGAACAAATTCACCCCTCCACTTT | CASRDRTNSPLHF
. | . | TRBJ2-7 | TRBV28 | TGTGCCAGCAGTTTTTCGTGGGGAGGCTCCTACGAGCAGTACTTC | CASSFSWGGSYEQYF
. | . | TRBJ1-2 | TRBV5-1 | TGCGCCAGCAGCTTCACCAGGGACTATGGCTACACCTTC | CASSFTRDYGYTF
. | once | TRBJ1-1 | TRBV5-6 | TGTGCCAGCAGCTTCACAGGGACCTTTACTGAAGCTTTCTTT | CASSFTGTFTEAFF